The rows below give T cell receptor beta chains drawn from one sample of a study of cytomegalovirus exposure and HLA in healthy donors. Sequencing was performed with immunoSEQ multiplex PCR; in TCRdb, only in-frame clones are kept and a portion is missing. The sample shows around 140,000 clones, roughly 70% of them seen only once. Material for sequencing was PBMCs. These receptor sequences come from a man aged 30-40 years in good health and CMV-seronegative. Both conserved end residues are part of each CDR3. The D gene is left open where the match is weak. For some rows the clone size is stated as once, few or many, or as a class when expanded; others skip it.

v_call	clone_size	j_call	d_call	cdr3_aa	cdr3_nt
TRBV7-2	-	TRBJ2-7	TRBD2	CASSSGTSAYEQYF	TGTGCCAGCAGCTCCGGGACTAGCGCCTACGAGCAGTACTTC
TRBV5-1	-	TRBJ1-1	TRBD1	CASQRTTGGVDAFF	TGCGCCAGCCAAAGGACCACAGGGGGTGTTGATGCTTTCTTT
TRBV5-1	-	TRBJ2-7	-	CASSLDRTAAYEQYF	TGCGCCAGCAGCTTGGACCGGACAGCCGCCTACGAGCAGTACTTC
TRBV19	-	TRBJ2-1	TRBD2	CACSPREREGLANEQFF	TGTGCCTGCTCCCCGAGAGAGCGGGAGGGCCTTGCGAATGAGCAGTTCTTC
TRBV2	-	TRBJ2-7	-	CASRSRAYEQYF	TGTGCCAGCCGGAGCCGAGCCTACGAGCAGTACTTC
TRBV5-1	-	TRBJ2-1	-	CATSRSSNYNEQFF	TGCGCCACCTCGAGGAGCTCAAATTACAATGAGCAGTTCTTC
TRBV10-3	-	TRBJ2-2	-	CAISPGGDTGELFF	TGTGCCATCAGCCCAGGAGGGGACACCGGGGAGCTGTTTTTT
TRBV5-4	-	TRBJ2-3	TRBD1	CASSLTGGRADTQYF	TGTGCCAGCAGCCTGACAGGGGGCAGGGCAGATACGCAGTATTTT
TRBV9	once	TRBJ1-2	-	CASSVRVSGYDGYTF	TGTGCCAGCAGCGTACGCGTCTCGGGGTACGATGGCTACACCTTC
TRBV7-9	-	TRBJ1-6	TRBD1	CASSLVHTGALESPLHF	TGTGCCAGCAGCTTAGTTCATACAGGGGCCTTAGAATCACCCCTCCACTTT
TRBV29-1	-	TRBJ2-3	TRBD2	CSARGLATDTQYF	TGCAGCGCCCGCGGACTAGCGACAGATACGCAGTATTTT
TRBV27	-	TRBJ1-1	-	CASSPPGINTEAFF	TGTGCCAGCAGTCCACCAGGGATCAACACTGAAGCTTTCTTT
TRBV5-3	few	TRBJ1-1	-	CATPGGAGAFF	TGTGCCACCCCGGGGGGGGCGGGGGCTTTCTTT
TRBV5-1	-	TRBJ2-1	-	CASSKMSSYNEQFF	TGCGCCAGCAGTAAGATGAGCTCCTACAATGAGCAGTTCTTC
TRBV6-1	few	TRBJ1-5	-	CASSPRENQPQHF	TGTGCCAGCAGTCCCCGTGAGAATCAGCCCCAGCATTTT
TRBV5-1	-	TRBJ1-2	TRBD1	CASSPTGGAEGYTF	TGCGCCAGCAGCCCGACAGGGGGCGCAGAAGGCTACACCTTC
TRBV6-1	-	TRBJ1-2	TRBD1	CASSVDRENYGYTF	TGTGCCAGCAGTGTTGACAGGGAGAACTATGGCTACACCTTC
TRBV6-6	-	TRBJ2-1	TRBD2	CASQLAGGYNEQFF	TGTGCCAGCCAATTAGCGGGGGGCTACAATGAGCAGTTCTTC
TRBV27	-	TRBJ1-2	-	CASSRGGAFDGYTF	TGTGCCAGCAGCCGCGGGGGGGCGTTTGATGGCTACACCTTC
TRBV2	-	TRBJ1-4	-	CASNPTRREKLFF	TGTGCCAGCAATCCGACTAGGAGGGAAAAACTGTTTTTT
TRBV10-3	few	TRBJ1-1	TRBD1	CAISSRGQGLRNTEAFF	TGTGCCATCTCCAGCCGCGGACAGGGACTGAGGAACACTGAAGCTTTCTTT
TRBV18	-	TRBJ1-3	-	CASSGAGNTIYF	TGTGCCAGCTCCGGAGCTGGAAACACCATATATTTT
TRBV4-1	-	TRBJ1-3	-	CASSQGTGNTIYF	TGCGCCAGCAGCCAAGGGACAGGAAACACCATATATTTT
TRBV2	-	TRBJ2-3	-	CASQAGDTQYF	TGTGCCAGCCAGGCGGGGGATACGCAGTATTTT
TRBV5-1	once	TRBJ1-2	TRBD1	CASSLDPGTGSYGYTF	TGCGCCAGCAGCTTGGATCCTGGGACAGGGAGCTATGGCTACACCTTC
TRBV10-3	-	TRBJ2-1	-	CAISESNGGEQFF	TGTGCCATCAGTGAGTCGAATGGCGGGGAGCAGTTCTTC
TRBV5-1	-	TRBJ1-5	TRBD1	CASSTTPGQGGLRGNQPQHF	TGCGCCAGCAGCACAACTCCGGGACAGGGGGGTCTTAGGGGGAATCAGCCCCAGCATTTT
TRBV7-9	-	TRBJ1-4	TRBD1	CACKDRESEKLFF	TGTGCCTGCAAGGACAGGGAAAGTGAAAAACTGTTTTTT
TRBV28	-	TRBJ1-2	-	CASSLAEDYGYTF	TGTGCCAGCAGTTTAGCAGAAGACTATGGCTACACCTTC
TRBV7-8	-	TRBJ1-1	TRBD1	CASSIRTGGHTEAFF	TGTGCCAGCAGCATTCGGACAGGGGGCCACACTGAAGCTTTCTTT
TRBV6-5	-	TRBJ2-5	-	CASSYSIPGAGGTQYF	TGTGCCAGCAGTTACTCAATTCCCGGTGCCGGGGGGACCCAGTACTTC
TRBV28	few	TRBJ1-6	-	CASSLDHGDRPHF	TGTGCCAGCAGTTTGGATCACGGGGATCGCCCCCACTTT
TRBV5-1	-	TRBJ2-3	-	CASSLGTVTDTQYF	TGCGCCAGCAGCTTGGGCACAGTCACAGATACGCAGTATTTT
TRBV7-6	-	TRBJ2-1	-	CASSRALLAVYNEQFF	TGTGCCAGCAGCCGTGCTTTGCTAGCCGTCTACAATGAGCAGTTCTTC
TRBV28	-	TRBJ1-4	-	CASSLGAFEKLFF	TGTGCCAGCAGTTTGGGGGCTTTTGAAAAACTGTTTTTT
TRBV30	-	TRBJ1-5	TRBD1	CAWSGQGRQPQHF	TGTGCCTGGAGCGGACAGGGAAGACAGCCCCAGCATTTT
TRBV9	-	TRBJ2-1	-	CASSFPRRAPHNEQFF	TGTGCCAGCAGCTTCCCCCGCAGGGCGCCGCACAATGAGCAGTTCTTC
TRBV19	-	TRBJ2-1	-	CASSIAGSTYNEQFF	TGTGCCAGTAGTATCGCGGGGTCGACCTACAATGAGCAGTTCTTC
TRBV9	-	TRBJ2-3	-	CASSFHPSDSTDTQYF	TGTGCCAGCAGCTTCCACCCTAGCGACAGCACAGATACGCAGTATTTT
TRBV13	-	TRBJ2-3	-	CASNFQGFPDTQYF	TGTGCCAGCAACTTCCAGGGGTTCCCAGATACGCAGTATTTT
TRBV5-4	once	TRBJ2-5	TRBD2	CASSLSRGGTQYF	TGTGCCAGCAGCTTGAGTCGGGGGGGGACCCAGTACTTC
TRBV28	-	TRBJ1-6	-	CASSPYSYNSPLHF	TGTGCCAGCAGCCCGTACTCCTATAATTCACCCCTCCACTTT
TRBV2	few	TRBJ1-2	TRBD1	CASSATPRRGLSGYTF	TGTGCCAGCAGTGCCACACCACGCAGGGGGCTATCTGGCTACACCTTC